These T cell receptor beta chains were read from a single sample in a study of blood T cell repertoires in COVID-19. Some clones are missing from TCRdb's copy, which holds only in-frame ones; the method was immunoSEQ multiplex PCR. The data hold about 210,000 clones, with 81% observed a single time. Sequencing was done on a sample of PBMCs or T cells enriched from blood (not recorded which). The origin of the receptors is a woman between 45 and 65 years old with acute COVID-19. Both conserved end residues are part of each CDR3. D genes are given only for firm matches. Expanded clones get a size class; other rows say once, few or many, or leave the size out.

abundance	d_gene	j_gene	v_gene	CDR3aa	CDR3nt
-	TRBD1	TRBJ2-7	TRBV6-5	CASSSAGTGLIF	TGTGCCAGCAGTTCGGCCGGGACAGGCCTTATCTTC
-	TRBD2	TRBJ2-6	TRBV18	CASSPMASGSSGANVLTF	TGTGCCAGCTCACCAATGGCTAGCGGGAGCTCTGGGGCCAACGTCCTGACTTTC
-	-	TRBJ1-2	TRBV7-2	CASSGAGESGYTF	TGTGCCAGCAGCGGGGCAGGCGAAAGCGGCTACACCTTC
-	-	TRBJ2-1	TRBV7-9	CASSHEGTAGSNEQFF	TGTGCCAGCAGCCACGAGGGCACTGCTGGGAGCAATGAGCAGTTCTTC
-	-	TRBJ1-1	TRBV27	CASGNRVGDTEAFF	TGTGCCAGCGGTAACAGGGTTGGGGACACTGAAGCTTTCTTT
few	-	TRBJ2-3	TRBV5-4	CASSLYRGRTSGLTDTQYF	TGTGCCAGCAGCTTGTACAGGGGGCGGACTAGCGGTCTGACAGATACGCAGTATTTT
-	-	TRBJ2-3	TRBV11-2	CASSLAPGIWVTQYF	TGTGCCAGCAGCTTAGCCCCGGGTATTTGGGTTACGCAGTATTTT
once	-	TRBJ1-4	TRBV7-6	CASSLGSGTNEKLFF	TGTGCCAGCAGCTTAGGTTCGGGGACTAATGAAAAACTGTTTTTT
few	-	TRBJ1-6	TRBV10-2	CASSEQDNSPLHF	TGCGCCAGCAGTGAACAGGACAATTCACCCCTCCACTTT
-	TRBD2	TRBJ2-7	TRBV6-1	CASSEGTSGRGAYEQYF	TGTGCCAGCAGTGAAGGGACTAGCGGGAGGGGAGCCTACGAGCAGTACTTC
-	-	TRBJ2-5	TRBV27	CASSFVETQYF	TGTGCCAGCAGTTTCGTGGAGACCCAGTACTTC
-	-	TRBJ2-7	TRBV7-9	CASSGRSGATGDEQYF	TGTGCCAGCAGCGGAAGGTCTGGGGCCACGGGTGACGAGCAGTACTTC
-	-	TRBJ1-3	TRBV6-5	CASSRDRRGNTIYF	TGTGCCAGCAGTCGCGACAGGAGGGGAAACACCATATATTTT
-	TRBD2	TRBJ2-6	TRBV7-6	CASSRLAGGTENSGANVLTF	TGTGCCAGCAGCCGACTAGCGGGAGGAACCGAGAACTCTGGGGCCAACGTCCTGACTTTC
-	-	TRBJ1-1	TRBV5-4	CASSSWLGMNTEAFF	TGTGCCAGCAGCTCCTGGCTCGGGATGAACACTGAAGCTTTCTTT
-	-	TRBJ1-1	TRBV30	CAWSAPIRNTEAFF	TGTGCCTGGAGTGCCCCTATTAGGAACACTGAAGCTTTCTTT
-	-	TRBJ2-7	TRBV18	CASSPAGFSTAYEQYF	TGTGCCAGCTCACCAGCAGGGTTTTCAACCGCCTACGAGCAGTACTTC
-	TRBD1	TRBJ1-1	TRBV6-4	CASQDRGLGTEAFF	TGTGCCAGCCAAGACAGGGGGCTTGGAACTGAAGCTTTCTTT
-	-	TRBJ2-5	TRBV5-1	CASSPVGALKQTQYF	TGCGCCAGCAGCCCCGTAGGAGCGTTGAAACAGACCCAGTACTTC
-	TRBD1	TRBJ2-1	TRBV24-1	CATSDSGTVFNEQFF	TGTGCCACCAGTGACTCCGGGACAGTATTCAATGAGCAGTTCTTC
-	-	TRBJ1-4	TRBV11-2	CASSNWGGDEKLFF	TGTGCCAGCTCGAACTGGGGGGGAGATGAAAAACTGTTTTTT
-	TRBD1	TRBJ2-7	TRBV2	CASYRTRQGTYEQYF	TGTGCCAGCTATCGGACGAGACAGGGAACCTACGAGCAGTACTTC
-	TRBD2	TRBJ2-1	TRBV28	CASSSGTSGFYNEQFF	TGTGCCAGCAGTTCCGGGACTAGCGGGTTCTACAATGAGCAGTTCTTC
once	-	TRBJ2-5	TRBV5-4	CASSFILADETQYF	TGTGCCAGCAGCTTTATACTAGCTGATGAGACCCAGTACTTC